This passage covers 7 T cell receptor beta chains from one sample sequenced in a study of PD-L1 blockade in urothelial cancer. Time point here: peripheral blood 6 weeks after treatment start. Sequencing was performed with immunoSEQ multiplex PCR; in TCRdb, only in-frame clones are kept and a portion is missing. This sample yields about 120,000 clones, of which 80% to 95% are seen a single time; around 4% belongs to the top ten. The sample here was PBMCs, taken around atezolizumab (anti-PD-L1) treatment. These receptors were taken from a man in his sixties with urothelial cancer.

The chain employs TRBV6-5 and TRBJ2-1; D not certain. Germline V CDR1 and CDR2: MNHEY, SVGAGI. The CDR3 is made up of 14 amino acids. V was cut by 0 bases and J by 7 bases, with 10 bases left in between. The CDR3 DNA reads TGTGCCAGCAGTTACTCGCCAGAAATGAATGAGCAGTTCTTC. This translates into CASSYSPEMNEQFF.

This chain joins TRBV7-3 and TRBJ2-3; 9 bases are a match to TRBD2. Losses at the gene ends were 5 bases for V and 5 bases for J; bases not matched to a gene: 5. CDR1 and CDR2 from the germline V gene are SGHTA and FQGTGA. The CDR3 is made up of 14 amino acids. The CDR3 sequence is CASSRGGAEDTQYF. The CDR3 DNA is TGTGCCAGCAGCCGCGGGGGGGCCGAAGATACGCAGTATTTT.

This chain connects TRBV6-5 to TRBJ1-2; the match to TRBD1 covers 9 bases. This CDR3 is built from 14 residues. CDR1 is MNHEY, CDR2 SVGAGI, per germline. Trimming at V came to 8 bases and at J to 8 bases, leaving 12 bases not matched to a gene. The CDR3 DNA follows: TGTGCCAGCCGTGAAACAGGGGGCGTACGGGGCTACACCTTC. Encoded protein: CASRETGGVRGYTF.

The rearrangement uses TRBV7-2 and TRBJ2-5, with no clear D. The CDR3 covers 13 residues. Germline V gene sequence: CDR1 SGHTA, CDR2 FQGNSA. V was shortened by 7 bases and J by 5 bases, with 14 bases between the two germline ends. CDR3 loop: CASNRMSWETQYF. DNA of the CDR3: TGTGCCAGCAACCGAATGAGTTGGGAGACCCAGTACTTC.

The V call is TRBV7-8, the J call TRBJ1-2, with 9 bases lining up with TRBD1. V lost 5 bases, J lost 4 bases, and 20 bases stayed unmatched. The CDR3 loop spans 19 amino acids. Germline assignment: CDR1 SGHVS and CDR2 FQNEAQ. CDR3 loop: CASSPITGTGKLAFYGYTF. Here the CDR3 DNA reads TGTGCCAGCAGCCCCATTACCGGGACAGGGAAACTCGCGTTCTATGGCTACACCTTC.

This chain joins TRBV15 and TRBJ1-4; D gene unclear. This CDR3 is 12 amino acids long. The V gene lost 8 bases and the J gene lost 7 bases, with 11 bases spanning the gap. Germline CDR1 is LNHNV and CDR2 is YYDKDF (reference sequence). The CDR3 here is CATDGGGEKLFF. CDR3 nucleotide sequence: TGTGCCACCGATGGAGGAGGTGAAAAACTGTTTTTT.

The genes are TRBV28 and TRBJ1-5; maybe TRBD1 (5 bases). Germline V gene data show CDR1 as MDHEN and CDR2 as SYDVKM. This CDR3 spans 14 amino acids. Trimming shortened V by 6 bases and J by 3 bases, and 12 bases separated the two germline ends. CDR3 sequence reads: CASSPAGVNQPQHF. The CDR3 DNA sequence: TGTGCCAGCAGCCCGGCGGGGGTCAATCAGCCCCAGCATTTT. The full variable domain, with the rest looked up from reference TRBV28 and TRBJ1-5, is DVKVTQSSRYLVKRTGEKVFLECVQDMDHENMFWYRQDPGLGLRLIYFSYDVKMKEKGDIPEGYSVSREKKERFSLILESASTNQTSMYLCASSPAGVNQPQHFGDGTRLSIL.